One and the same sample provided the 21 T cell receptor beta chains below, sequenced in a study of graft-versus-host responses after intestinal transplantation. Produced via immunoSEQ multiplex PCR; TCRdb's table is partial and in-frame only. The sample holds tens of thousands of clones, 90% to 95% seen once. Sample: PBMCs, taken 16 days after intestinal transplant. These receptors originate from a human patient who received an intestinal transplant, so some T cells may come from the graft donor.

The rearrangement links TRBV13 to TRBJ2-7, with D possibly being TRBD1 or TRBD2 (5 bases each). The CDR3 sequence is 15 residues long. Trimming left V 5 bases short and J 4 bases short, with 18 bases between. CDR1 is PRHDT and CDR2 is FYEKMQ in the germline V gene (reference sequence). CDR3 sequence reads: CASSPFEGPRYEQYF. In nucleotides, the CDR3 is TGTGCCAGCAGCCCATTTGAGGGACCCCGGTACGAGCAGTACTTC.

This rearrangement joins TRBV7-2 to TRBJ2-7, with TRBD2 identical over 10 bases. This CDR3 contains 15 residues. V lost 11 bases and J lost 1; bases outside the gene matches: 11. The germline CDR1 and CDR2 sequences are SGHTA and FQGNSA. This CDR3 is CAGAAGLALSYEQYF. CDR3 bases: TGTGCCGGAGCCGCGGGACTAGCGCTTTCCTACGAGCAGTACTTC. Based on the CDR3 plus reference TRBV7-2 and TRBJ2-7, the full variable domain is GAGVSQSPSNKVTEKGKDVELRCDPISGHTALYWYRQSLGQGLEFLIYFQGNSAPDKSGLPSDRFSAERTGGSVSTLTIQRTQQEDSAVYLCAGAAGLALSYEQYFGPGTRLTVT.

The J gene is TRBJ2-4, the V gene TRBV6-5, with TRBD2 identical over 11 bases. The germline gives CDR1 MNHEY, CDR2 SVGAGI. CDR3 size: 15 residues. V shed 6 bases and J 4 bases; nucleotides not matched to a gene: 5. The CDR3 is CASSLTSGSKNIQYF. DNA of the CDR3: TGTGCCAGCAGCTTAACTAGCGGGAGTAAAAACATTCAGTACTTC.

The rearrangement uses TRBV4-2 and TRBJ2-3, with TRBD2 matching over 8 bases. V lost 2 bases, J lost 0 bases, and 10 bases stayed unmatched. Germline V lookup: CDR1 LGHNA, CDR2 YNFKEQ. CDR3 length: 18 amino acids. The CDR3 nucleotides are TGTGCCAGCAGCCAAACGGCGGGAGGTATGGGTAGCACAGATACGCAGTATTTT. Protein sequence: CASSQTAGGMGSTDTQYF.

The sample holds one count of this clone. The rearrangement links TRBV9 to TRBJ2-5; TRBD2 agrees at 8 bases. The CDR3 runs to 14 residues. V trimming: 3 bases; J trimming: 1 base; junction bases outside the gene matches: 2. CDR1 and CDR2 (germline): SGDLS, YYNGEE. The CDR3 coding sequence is TGTGCCAGCAGCGCGGGGGGGACCCAAGAGACCCAGTACTTC. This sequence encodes CASSAGGTQETQYF.

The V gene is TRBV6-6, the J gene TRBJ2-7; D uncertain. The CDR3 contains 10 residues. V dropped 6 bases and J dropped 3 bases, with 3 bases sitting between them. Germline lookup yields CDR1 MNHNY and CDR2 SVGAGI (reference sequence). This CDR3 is CASSRYEQYF. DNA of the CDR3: TGTGCCAGCAGCCGCTACGAGCAGTACTTC.

The CDR3 is CATSSRDSERYF. The CDR3 DNA sequence: TGTGCCACCAGTAGCCGGGACTCAGAGCGGTACTTC. The chain combines TRBV15 with TRBJ2-5; a weak D match, TRBD2 (6 bases). Trimming took 6 bases from V and 13 from J, leaving 18 bases between them. CDR1 is LNHNV and CDR2 is YYDKDF in the germline V gene (reference sequence). The CDR3 has 12 amino acids.

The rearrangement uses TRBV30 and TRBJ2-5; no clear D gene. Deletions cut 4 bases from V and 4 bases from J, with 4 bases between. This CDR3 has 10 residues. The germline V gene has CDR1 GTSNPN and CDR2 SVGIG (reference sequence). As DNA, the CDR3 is TGTGCCTGGAACGGAGAGACCCAGTACTTC. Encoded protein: CAWNGETQYF.

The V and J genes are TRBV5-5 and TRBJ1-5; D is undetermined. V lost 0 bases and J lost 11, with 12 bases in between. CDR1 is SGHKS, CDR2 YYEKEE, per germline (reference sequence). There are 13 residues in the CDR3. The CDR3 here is CASSLDTVGTQHF. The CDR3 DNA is TGTGCCAGCAGCTTGGATACGGTCGGGACCCAGCATTTT.

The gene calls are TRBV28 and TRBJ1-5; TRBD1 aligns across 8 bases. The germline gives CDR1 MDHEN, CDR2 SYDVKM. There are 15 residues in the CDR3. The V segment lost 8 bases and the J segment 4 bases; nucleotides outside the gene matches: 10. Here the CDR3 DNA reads TGTGCCAGCGGTATCGACAGGGGATCGAATCAGCCCCAGCATTTT. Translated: CASGIDRGSNQPQHF. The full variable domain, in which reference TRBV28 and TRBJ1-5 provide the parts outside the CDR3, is DVKVTQSSRYLVKRTGEKVFLECVQDMDHENMFWYRQDPGLGLRLIYFSYDVKMKEKGDIPEGYSVSREKKERFSLILESASTNQTSMYLCASGIDRGSNQPQHFGDGTRLSIL.

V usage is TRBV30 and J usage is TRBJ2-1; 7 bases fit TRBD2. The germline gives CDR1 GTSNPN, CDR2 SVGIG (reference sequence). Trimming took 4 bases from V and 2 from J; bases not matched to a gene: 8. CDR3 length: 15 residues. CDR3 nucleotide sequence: TGTGCCTGGAAGGAGCGGGAACCCCCCTACAATGAGCAGTTCTTC. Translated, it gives CAWKEREPPYNEQFF.

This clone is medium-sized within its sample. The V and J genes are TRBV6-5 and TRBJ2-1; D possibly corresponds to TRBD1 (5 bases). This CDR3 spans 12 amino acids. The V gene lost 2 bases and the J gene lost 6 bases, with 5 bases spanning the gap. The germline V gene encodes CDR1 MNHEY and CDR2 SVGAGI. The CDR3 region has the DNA TGTGCCAGCAGTTACAGGGGCAATGAGCAGTTCTTC. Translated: CASSYRGNEQFF.

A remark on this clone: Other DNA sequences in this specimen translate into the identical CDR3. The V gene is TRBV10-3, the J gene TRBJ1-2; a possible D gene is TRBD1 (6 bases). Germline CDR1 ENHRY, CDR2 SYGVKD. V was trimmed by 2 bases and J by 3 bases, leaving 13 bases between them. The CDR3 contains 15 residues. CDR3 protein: CAISETPQGDYGYTF. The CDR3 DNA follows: TGTGCCATCAGTGAGACCCCACAGGGTGACTATGGCTACACCTTC.

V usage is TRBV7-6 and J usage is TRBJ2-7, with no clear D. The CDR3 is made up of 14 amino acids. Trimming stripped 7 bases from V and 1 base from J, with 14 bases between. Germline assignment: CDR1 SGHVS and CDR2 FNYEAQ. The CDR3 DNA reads TGTGCCAGCACCGCTTTCAAGGGTTCCTACGAGCAGTACTTC. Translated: CASTAFKGSYEQYF. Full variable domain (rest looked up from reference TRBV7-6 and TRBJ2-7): GAGVSQSPRYKVTKRGQDVALRCDPISGHVSLYWYRQALGQGPEFLTYFNYEAQQDKSGLPNDRFSAERPEGSISTLTIQRTEQRDSAMYRCASTAFKGSYEQYFGPGTRLTVT.

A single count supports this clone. CDR3: CATSPRGGRGPTDTQYF. Here the CDR3 DNA reads TGTGCCACCAGCCCCCGAGGAGGAAGGGGGCCCACAGATACGCAGTATTTT. The rearrangement links TRBV15 to TRBJ2-3; the match to TRBD1 covers 7 bases. CDR1 is LNHNV, CDR2 YYDKDF, per germline (reference sequence). The CDR3 runs 17 residues. The V gene end was trimmed by 5 bases and the J gene end by 2 bases; junction bases not matched to a gene: 13.

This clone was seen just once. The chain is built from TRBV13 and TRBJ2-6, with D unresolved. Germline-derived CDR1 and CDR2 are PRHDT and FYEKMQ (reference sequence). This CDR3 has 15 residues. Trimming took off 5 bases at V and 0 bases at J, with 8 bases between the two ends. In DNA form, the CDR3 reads TGTGCCAGCAGCCCAACCCTCTCTGGGGCCAACGTCCTGACTTTC. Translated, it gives CASSPTLSGANVLTF. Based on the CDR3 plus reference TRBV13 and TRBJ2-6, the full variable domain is AAGVIQSPRHLIKEKRETATLKCYPIPRHDTVYWYQQGPGQDPQFLISFYEKMQSDKGSIPDRFSAQQFSDYHSELNMSSLELGDSALYFCASSPTLSGANVLTFGAGSRLTVL.

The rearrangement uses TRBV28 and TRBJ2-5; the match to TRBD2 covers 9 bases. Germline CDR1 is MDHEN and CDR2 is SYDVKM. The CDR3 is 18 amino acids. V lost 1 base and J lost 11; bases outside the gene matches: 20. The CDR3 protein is CASSLSGWAGGRKGEQYF. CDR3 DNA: TGTGCCAGCAGTTTATCGGGCTGGGCGGGAGGGCGAAAGGGGGAGCAGTACTTC. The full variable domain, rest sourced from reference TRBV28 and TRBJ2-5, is DVKVTQSSRYLVKRTGEKVFLECVQDMDHENMFWYRQDPGLGLRLIYFSYDVKMKEKGDIPEGYSVSREKKERFSLILESASTNQTSMYLCASSLSGWAGGRKGEQYFGPGTRLLVL.

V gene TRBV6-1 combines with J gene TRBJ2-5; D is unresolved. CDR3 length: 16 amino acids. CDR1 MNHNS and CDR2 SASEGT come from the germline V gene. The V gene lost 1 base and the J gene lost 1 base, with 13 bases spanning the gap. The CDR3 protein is CASSEGFGPSQETQYF. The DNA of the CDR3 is TGTGCCAGCAGTGAAGGATTTGGGCCTAGCCAAGAGACCCAGTACTTC.

The CDR3 region has the DNA TGTGCCAGCAGCGTAGGAGGGGACACCTCCTACAATGAGCAGTTCTTC. This codes for CASSVGGDTSYNEQFF. This chain connects TRBV9 to TRBJ2-1; D is perhaps TRBD1 (6 bases). The CDR3 consists of 16 residues. V gave up 0 bases and J gave up 0 bases, with 10 bases separating them. Germline V CDR1 and CDR2: SGDLS, YYNGEE.

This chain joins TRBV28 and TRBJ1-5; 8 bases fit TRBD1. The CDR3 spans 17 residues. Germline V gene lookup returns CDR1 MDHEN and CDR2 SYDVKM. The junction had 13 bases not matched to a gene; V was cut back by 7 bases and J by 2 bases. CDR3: CASISGTGPSRNQPQHF. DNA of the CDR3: TGTGCCAGCATTTCCGGGACAGGCCCCTCTCGCAATCAGCCCCAGCATTTT.

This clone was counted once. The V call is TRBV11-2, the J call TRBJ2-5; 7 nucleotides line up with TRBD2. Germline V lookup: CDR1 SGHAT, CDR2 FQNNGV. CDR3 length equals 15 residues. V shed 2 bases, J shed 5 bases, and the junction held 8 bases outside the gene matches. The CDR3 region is CASSLMGGYGETQYF. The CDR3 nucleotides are TGTGCCAGCAGCTTAATGGGGGGGTATGGGGAGACCCAGTACTTC.